The 7 T cell receptor beta chains given below trace back to one sample, sequenced in a study of beta chain features in type 1 diabetes. Their cognate antigens are unknown. What was sequenced were expressed TCRB transcripts, since all of the isolated RNA had been reverse transcribed. Sequencing used immunoSEQ multiplex PCR; TCRdb keeps in-frame clones, though not all of them. This table holds a few hundred thousand clones, around 12% found once. Notes on the study in general: Type 1 diabetes patients showed a moderate but significant shortening of TCRB CDR3s in all four CD4+ subsets.

Sequenced sample: naive CD4+ T cells from blood. These receptors all stem from a woman aged 18-35 years with type 1 diabetes.

The chain joins TRBV9 to TRBJ1-2; D is possibly TRBD1 (5 bases). This CDR3 has 14 amino acids. With 0 bases removed from V and 7 bases from J, the gap between germline ends came to 13 bases. Looked up from germline, CDR1 is SGDLS and CDR2 is YYNGEE. This chain's CDR3 is CASSVGGVLSGYTF. The CDR3 region has the DNA TGTGCCAGCAGCGTAGGGGGCGTTCTTAGTGGCTACACCTTC.

The table lists this clone with a few counts. The gene calls are TRBV29-1 and TRBJ2-7, with D uncertain. The CDR3 extends over 10 amino acids. Germline V CDR1 and CDR2: SQVTM, ANQGSEA. V shed 6 bases and J shed 5 bases, with 8 bases lying between them. In DNA form, the CDR3 reads TGCAGCGTGTTGAAGCACGAGCAGTACTTC. It is translated as CSVLKHEQYF.

This clone turned up a few times. The CDR3, as DNA: TGCGCCAGCATGGGACTAGCGGGGGCCCACACCGGGGAGCTGTTTTTT. Residues: CASMGLAGAHTGELFF. The chain recombines TRBV5-1 with TRBJ2-2, with 14 bases fitting TRBD2. The CDR3 covers 16 residues. After removal of 6 bases from V and 3 bases from J, the junction contained 4 bases not matched to a gene. Germline loops: CDR1 SGHRS, CDR2 YFSETQ.

In its sample, this clone was seen a few times. The rearrangement links TRBV5-1 to TRBJ1-4, with no clear D. CDR1 is SGHRS, CDR2 YFSETQ, per germline. V gave up 0 bases and J gave up 11 bases, with 14 bases separating them. CDR3 size: 14 residues. CDR3 in amino acids: CASSLEGDGTKLFF. The DNA of the CDR3 is TGCGCCAGCAGCTTGGAAGGAGACGGAACGAAACTGTTTTTT.

This rearrangement joins TRBV30 to TRBJ2-3; D call uncertain. Trimming left V 4 bases short and J 2 bases short, with 13 bases between. Germline-derived CDR1 and CDR2 are GTSNPN and SVGIG (reference sequence). CDR3 length: 14 residues. The CDR3 loop is CAWTTLGFTDTQYF. CDR3 in DNA: TGTGCCTGGACTACCCTAGGATTCACAGATACGCAGTATTTT.

This clone was picked up a small number of times. The chain recombines TRBV4-3 with TRBJ2-7; D gene unclear. Germline assignment: CDR1 LGHNA and CDR2 YSLEER. The germline V and J ends were trimmed by 1 base and 4 bases, with 8 bases remaining between them. CDR3 length: 13 amino acids. Here the CDR3 reads CASSQVVRYEQYF. The CDR3 region has the DNA TGCGCCAGCAGCCAAGTTGTGAGGTACGAGCAGTACTTC.

The gene calls are TRBV9 and TRBJ2-2; 9 bases line up with TRBD2. The CDR3 is 13 residues long. Germline values: CDR1 SGDLS, CDR2 YYNGEE. V gave up 5 bases and J gave up 7 bases; unmatched junction bases: 3. The chain's CDR3 is CASRLSGGGELFF. CDR3 DNA: TGTGCCAGCAGACTTAGCGGGGGCGGGGAGCTGTTTTTT.